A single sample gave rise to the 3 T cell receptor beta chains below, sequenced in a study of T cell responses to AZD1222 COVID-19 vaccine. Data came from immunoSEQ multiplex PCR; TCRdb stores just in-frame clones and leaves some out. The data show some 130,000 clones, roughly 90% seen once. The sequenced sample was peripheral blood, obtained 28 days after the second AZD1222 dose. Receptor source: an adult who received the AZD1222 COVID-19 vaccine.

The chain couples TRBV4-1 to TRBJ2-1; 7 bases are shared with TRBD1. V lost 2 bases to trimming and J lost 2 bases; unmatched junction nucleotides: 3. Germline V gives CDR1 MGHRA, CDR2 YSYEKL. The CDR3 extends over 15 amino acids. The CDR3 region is CASSQPGQPYNEQFF. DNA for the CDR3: TGCGCCAGCAGCCAACCGGGACAGCCCTACAATGAGCAGTTCTTC.

Here the CDR3 DNA reads TGTGCCAGCAGCCAAGGAGGGGGACAGGTCCTCCATTTT. Amino acids: CASSQGGGQVLHF. The V and J genes are TRBV3-1 (or the pseudogene TRBV3-2) and TRBJ1-5; 8 bases are shared with TRBD1. Losses at the gene ends were 1 base for V and 16 bases for J; bases not matched to a gene: 9. The CDR3 consists of 13 residues. Germline values: CDR1 LGHDT, CDR2 YNNKEL (reference sequence).

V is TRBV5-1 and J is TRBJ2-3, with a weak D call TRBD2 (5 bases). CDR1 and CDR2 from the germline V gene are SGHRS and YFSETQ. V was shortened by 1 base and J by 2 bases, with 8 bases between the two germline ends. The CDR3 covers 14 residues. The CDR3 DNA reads TGCGCCAGCAGCTTGAGACTAAACACAGATACGCAGTATTTT. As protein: CASSLRLNTDTQYF.